One sample yielded the 3 T cell receptor beta chains listed below, sequenced in a study of molecular identifiers for immune sequencing clone quantification. TCRdb re-called the PCR reads with MiXCR, one entry per CDR3 protein. The sample comprises approximately 9,000 distinct CDR3 sequences, approximately 15% of which are singletons, and roughly 1.5% rests with the top ten. Source material: naive CD8+ T cells from blood, with Jurkat cell RNA spiked in. The subset denotes: FACS-sorted CD8+CD4-CCR7+CD45RA+ naive T cells. The receptors were sampled from a human donor in good health. Some libraries in this study had Jurkat cell RNA spiked in.

This clonotype is labeled medium-sized. The chain links TRBV4-1 to TRBJ2-7; D perhaps matches TRBD1 (5 bases). The CDR3 spans 15 residues. Germline CDR1 MGHRA, CDR2 YSYEKL. V was cut by 0 bases and J by 2 bases, with 11 bases left in between. In DNA, the CDR3 is TGCGCCAGCAGCCAAGAGACAGTCGGCCCCTACGAGCAGTACTTC. Amino acids: CASSQETVGPYEQYF.

This clonotype has ten or more counts. This rearrangement joins TRBV28 to TRBJ2-1, with 12 nucleotides matching TRBD2. Germline-derived CDR1 and CDR2 are MDHEN and SYDVKM. J gave up 8 bases and V 3 bases, and 5 bases lay outside the gene matches. This CDR3 is 15 amino acids long. In nucleotides, the CDR3 is TGTGCCAGCAGTTTTGGGACTAGCGGGTTCGATGAGCAGTTCTTC. This encodes CASSFGTSGFDEQFF.

This clonotype rates as medium-sized. This sequence joins TRBV12-3 or TRBV12-4 and TRBJ2-2, with a weak D call TRBD2 (5 bases). Trimming shortened V by 6 bases and J by 3 bases, and 8 bases separated the two germline ends. This CDR3 contains 13 residues. The CDR3 DNA is TGTGCCAGCAGCTACGGGGACACCGGGGAGCTGTTTTTT. It is translated as CASSYGDTGELFF.